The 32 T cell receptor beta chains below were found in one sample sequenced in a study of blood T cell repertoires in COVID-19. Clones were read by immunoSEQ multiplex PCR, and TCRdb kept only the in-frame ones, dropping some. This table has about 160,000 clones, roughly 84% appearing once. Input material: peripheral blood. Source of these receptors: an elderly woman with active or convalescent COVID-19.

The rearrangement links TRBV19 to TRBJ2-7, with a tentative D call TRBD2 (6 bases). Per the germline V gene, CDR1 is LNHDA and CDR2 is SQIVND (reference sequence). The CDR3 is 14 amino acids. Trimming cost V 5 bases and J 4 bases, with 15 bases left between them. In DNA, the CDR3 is TGTGCCAGTAGTTCTCGGAGGGCGGGGTACGAGCAGTACTTC. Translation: CASSSRRAGYEQYF. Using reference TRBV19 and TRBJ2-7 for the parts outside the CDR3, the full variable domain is DGGITQSPKYLFRKEGQNVTLSCEQNLNHDAMYWYRQDPGQGLRLIYYSQIVNDFQKGDIAEGYSVSREKKESFPLTVTSAQKNPTAFYLCASSSRRAGYEQYFGPGTRLTVT.

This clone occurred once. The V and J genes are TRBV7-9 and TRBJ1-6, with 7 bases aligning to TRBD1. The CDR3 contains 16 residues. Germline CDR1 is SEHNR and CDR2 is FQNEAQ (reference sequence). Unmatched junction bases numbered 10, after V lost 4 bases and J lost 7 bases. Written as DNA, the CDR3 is TGTGCCAGCAGCTCACAAACCGGGACAGCGAATTCACCCCTCCACTTT. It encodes CASSSQTGTANSPLHF. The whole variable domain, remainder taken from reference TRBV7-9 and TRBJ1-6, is DTGVSQNPRHKITKRGQNVTFRCDPISEHNRLYWYRQTLGQGPEFLTYFQNEAQLEKSRLLSDRFSAERPKGSFSTLEIQRTEQGDSAMYLCASSSQTGTANSPLHFGNGTRLTVT.

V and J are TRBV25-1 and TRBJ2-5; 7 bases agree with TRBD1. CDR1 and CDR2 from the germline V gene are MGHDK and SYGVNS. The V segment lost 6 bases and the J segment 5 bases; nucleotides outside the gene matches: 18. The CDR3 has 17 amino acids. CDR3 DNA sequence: TGTGCCAGCAGCCCCTGGCGGTCAGGGGGTCAAGGGGAGACCCAGTACTTC. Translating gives CASSPWRSGGQGETQYF.

Written as DNA, the CDR3 is TGCGCCAGCAGCCTTCTAGGCGGAGGGGTCACAGATACGCAGTATTTT. Amino acids: CASSLLGGGVTDTQYF. V and J are TRBV5-1 and TRBJ2-3; D might be TRBD2 (6 bases). With 4 bases removed from V and 2 bases from J, the gap between germline ends came to 17 bases. Germline CDR1 SGHRS, CDR2 YFSETQ. The CDR3 is 16 amino acids.

The CDR3 sequence is CASSPLGVKGDTQYF. The CDR3 DNA is TGTGCCAGCTCACCGCTAGGGGTTAAGGGAGATACGCAGTATTTT. The genes are TRBV18 and TRBJ2-3, with D possibly being TRBD1 (5 bases). V was pared by 3 bases and J by 5 bases, with 15 bases between. CDR1 and CDR2 from the germline V gene are KGHSH and LQKENI. The CDR3 contains 15 residues.

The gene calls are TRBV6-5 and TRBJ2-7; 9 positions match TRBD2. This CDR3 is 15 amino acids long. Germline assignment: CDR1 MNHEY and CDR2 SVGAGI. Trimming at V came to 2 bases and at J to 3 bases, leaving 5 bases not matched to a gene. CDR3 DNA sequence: TGTGCCAGCAGTTACGGGACTAGCCGAGGCTACGAGCAGTACTTC. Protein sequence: CASSYGTSRGYEQYF.

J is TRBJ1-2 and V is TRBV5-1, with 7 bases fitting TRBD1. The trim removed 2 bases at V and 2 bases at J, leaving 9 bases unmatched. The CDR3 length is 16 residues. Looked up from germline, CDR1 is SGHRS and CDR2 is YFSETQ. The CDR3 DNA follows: TGCGCCAGCAGCTTTCAAGTGGGGACAGTCAACTATGGCTACACCTTC. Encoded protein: CASSFQVGTVNYGYTF. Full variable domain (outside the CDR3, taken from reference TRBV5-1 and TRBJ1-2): KAGVTQTPRYLIKTRGQQVTLSCSPISGHRSVSWYQQTPGQGLQFLFEYFSETQRNKGNFPGRFSGRQFSNSRSEMNVSTLELGDSALYLCASSFQVGTVNYGYTFGSGTRLTVV.

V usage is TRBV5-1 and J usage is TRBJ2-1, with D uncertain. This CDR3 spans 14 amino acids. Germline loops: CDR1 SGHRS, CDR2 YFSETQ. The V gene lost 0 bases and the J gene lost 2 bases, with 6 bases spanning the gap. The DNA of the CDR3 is TGCGCCAGCAGCTTGGTTCTAGCCTACAATGAGCAGTTCTTC. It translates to CASSLVLAYNEQFF. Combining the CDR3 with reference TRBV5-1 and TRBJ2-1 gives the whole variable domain KAGVTQTPRYLIKTRGQQVTLSCSPISGHRSVSWYQQTPGQGLQFLFEYFSETQRNKGNFPGRFSGRQFSNSRSEMNVSTLELGDSALYLCASSLVLAYNEQFFGPGTRLTVL.

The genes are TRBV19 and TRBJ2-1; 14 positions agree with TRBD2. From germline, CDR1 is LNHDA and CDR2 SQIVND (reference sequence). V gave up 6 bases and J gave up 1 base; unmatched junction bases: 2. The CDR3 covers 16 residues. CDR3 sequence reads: CASRRTSGRSYNEQFF. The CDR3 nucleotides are TGTGCCAGTAGGAGGACTAGCGGGAGGTCCTACAATGAGCAGTTCTTC. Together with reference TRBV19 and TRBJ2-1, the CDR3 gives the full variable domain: DGGITQSPKYLFRKEGQNVTLSCEQNLNHDAMYWYRQDPGQGLRLIYYSQIVNDFQKGDIAEGYSVSREKKESFPLTVTSAQKNPTAFYLCASRRTSGRSYNEQFFGPGTRLTVL.

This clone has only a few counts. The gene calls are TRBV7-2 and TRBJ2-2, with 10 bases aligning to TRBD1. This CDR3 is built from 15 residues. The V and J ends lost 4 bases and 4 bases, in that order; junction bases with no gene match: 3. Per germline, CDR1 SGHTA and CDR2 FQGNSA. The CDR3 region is CASSSRQGATGELFF. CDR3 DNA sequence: TGTGCCAGCAGCTCCCGACAGGGGGCCACCGGGGAGCTGTTTTTT.

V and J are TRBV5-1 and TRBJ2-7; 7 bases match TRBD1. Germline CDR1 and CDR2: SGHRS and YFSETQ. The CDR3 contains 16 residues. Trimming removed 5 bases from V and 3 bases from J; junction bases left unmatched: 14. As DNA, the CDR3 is TGCGCCAGCAGGTACGGGACAGCAACAGGGGACTACGAGCAGTACTTC. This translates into CASRYGTATGDYEQYF.

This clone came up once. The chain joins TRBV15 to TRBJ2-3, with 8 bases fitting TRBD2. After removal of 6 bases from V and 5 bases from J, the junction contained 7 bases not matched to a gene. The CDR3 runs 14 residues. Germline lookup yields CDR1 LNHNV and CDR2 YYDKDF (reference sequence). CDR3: CATRPAGAVDTQYF. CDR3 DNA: TGTGCCACCAGACCAGCGGGAGCGGTAGATACGCAGTATTTT.

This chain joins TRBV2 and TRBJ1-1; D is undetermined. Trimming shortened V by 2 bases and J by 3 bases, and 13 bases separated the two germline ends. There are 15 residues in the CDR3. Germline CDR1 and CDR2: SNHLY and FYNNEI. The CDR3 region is CASSESDYFYTEAFF. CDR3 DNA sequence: TGTGCCAGCAGTGAAAGTGATTACTTCTACACTGAAGCTTTCTTT.

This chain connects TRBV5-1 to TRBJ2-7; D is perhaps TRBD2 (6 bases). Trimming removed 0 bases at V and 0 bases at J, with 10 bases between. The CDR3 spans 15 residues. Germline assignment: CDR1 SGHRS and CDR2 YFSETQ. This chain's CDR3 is CASSLVGGLSYEQYF. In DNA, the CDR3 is TGCGCCAGCAGCTTGGTCGGGGGTCTCTCCTACGAGCAGTACTTC.

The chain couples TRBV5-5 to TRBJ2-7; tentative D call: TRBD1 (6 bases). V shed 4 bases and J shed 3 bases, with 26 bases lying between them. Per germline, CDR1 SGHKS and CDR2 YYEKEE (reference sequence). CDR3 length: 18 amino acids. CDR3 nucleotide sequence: TGTGCCAGCAGCCTTAACCCCCCCCAACGACAGGCTGACTACGAGCAGTACTTC. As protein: CASSLNPPQRQADYEQYF.

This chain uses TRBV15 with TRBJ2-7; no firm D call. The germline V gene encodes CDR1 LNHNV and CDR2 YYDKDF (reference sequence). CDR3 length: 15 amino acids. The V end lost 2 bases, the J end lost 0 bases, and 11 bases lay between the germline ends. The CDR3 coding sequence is TGTGCCACCAGCAGACCTCCGCGGAGCTCCTACGAGCAGTACTTC. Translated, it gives CATSRPPRSSYEQYF.

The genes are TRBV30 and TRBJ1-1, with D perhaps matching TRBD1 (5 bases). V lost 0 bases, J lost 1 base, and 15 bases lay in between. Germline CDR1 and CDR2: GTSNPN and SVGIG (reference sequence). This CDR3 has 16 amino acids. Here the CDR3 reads CAWSVFGRGENTEAFF. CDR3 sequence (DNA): TGTGCCTGGAGTGTATTTGGTCGGGGGGAGAACACTGAAGCTTTCTTT.

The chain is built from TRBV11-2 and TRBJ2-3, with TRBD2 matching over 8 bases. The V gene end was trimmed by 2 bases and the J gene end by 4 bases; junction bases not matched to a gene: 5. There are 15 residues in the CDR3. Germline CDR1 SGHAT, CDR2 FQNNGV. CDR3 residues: CASSLTSGGADTQYF. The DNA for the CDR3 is TGTGCCAGCAGCTTAACTAGCGGAGGGGCAGATACGCAGTATTTT.

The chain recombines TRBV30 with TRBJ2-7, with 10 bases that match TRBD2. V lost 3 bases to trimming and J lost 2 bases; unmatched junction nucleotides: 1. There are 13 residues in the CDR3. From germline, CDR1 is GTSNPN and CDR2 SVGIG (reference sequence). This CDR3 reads CAWRLAGPYEQYF. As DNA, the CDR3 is TGTGCCTGGAGACTAGCGGGACCCTACGAGCAGTACTTC.

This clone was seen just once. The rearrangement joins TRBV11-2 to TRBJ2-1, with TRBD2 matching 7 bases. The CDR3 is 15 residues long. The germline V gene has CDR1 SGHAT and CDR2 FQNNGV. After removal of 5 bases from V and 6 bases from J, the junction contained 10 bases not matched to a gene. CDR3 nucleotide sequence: TGTGCCAGCAGCCTACTAGTGTGGGGGGGCAATGAGCAGTTCTTC. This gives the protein CASSLLVWGGNEQFF. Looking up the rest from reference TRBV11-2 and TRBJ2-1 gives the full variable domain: EAGVAQSPRYKIIEKRQSVAFWCNPISGHATLYWYQQILGQGPKLLIQFQNNGVVDDSQLPKDRFSAERLKGVDSTLKIQPAKLEDSAVYLCASSLLVWGGNEQFFGPGTRLTVL.

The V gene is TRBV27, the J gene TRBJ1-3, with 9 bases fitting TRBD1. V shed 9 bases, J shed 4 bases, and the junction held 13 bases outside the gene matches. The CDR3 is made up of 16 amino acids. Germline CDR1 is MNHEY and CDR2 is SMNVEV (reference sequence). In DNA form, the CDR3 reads TGTGCCAGTTCGAACGACAGGGGGTTTTCCGGAAACACCATATATTTT. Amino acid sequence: CASSNDRGFSGNTIYF.

The CDR3 loop reads CASSFWSDQPQHF. In DNA, the CDR3 is TGTGCCAGCAGCTTCTGGAGCGATCAGCCCCAGCATTTT. The chain joins TRBV7-2 to TRBJ1-5; D is unclear. The V end was cut by 3 bases, the J end by 5 bases, with 8 bases between. Germline V CDR1 and CDR2: SGHTA, FQGNSA. The CDR3 length is 13 residues. The whole variable domain, remainder taken from reference TRBV7-2 and TRBJ1-5, is GAGVSQSPSNKVTEKGKDVELRCDPISGHTALYWYRQSLGQGLEFLIYFQGNSAPDKSGLPSDRFSAERTGGSVSTLTIQRTQQEDSAVYLCASSFWSDQPQHFGDGTRLSIL.

The CDR3 protein is CASSPVIGTSSYEQYF. The CDR3, as DNA: TGTGCCAGCAGCCCCGTTATCGGGACTAGCTCCTACGAGCAGTACTTC. This chain uses TRBV3-1 (or the pseudogene TRBV3-2) with TRBJ2-7; 8 bases align to TRBD2. Germline values: CDR1 LGHDT, CDR2 YNNKEL (reference sequence). The CDR3 spans 16 residues. Unmatched junction bases numbered 8, after V lost 4 bases and J lost 0 bases.

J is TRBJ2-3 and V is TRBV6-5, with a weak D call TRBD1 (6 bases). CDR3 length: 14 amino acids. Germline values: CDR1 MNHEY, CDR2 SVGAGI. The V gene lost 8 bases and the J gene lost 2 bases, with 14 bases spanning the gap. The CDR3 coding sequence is TGTGCCAGCGGGCTAGGGGGTCCCACAGATACGCAGTATTTT. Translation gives CASGLGGPTDTQYF.

The CDR3 loop is CASRAPLGSYEQYF. The CDR3 DNA reads TGTGCCAGCAGGGCGCCGCTAGGATCCTACGAGCAGTACTTC. This chain connects TRBV2 to TRBJ2-7; D remains unclear. The CDR3 is made up of 14 amino acids. Germline CDR1 SNHLY, CDR2 FYNNEI. V shed 6 bases and J shed 1 base, with 13 bases lying between them.

The CDR3 reads CASRPGGLSSGNTIYF. CDR3 nucleotides: TGCGCCAGCAGGCCCGGGGGTCTAAGCTCTGGAAACACCATATATTTT. The V call is TRBV5-1, the J call TRBJ1-3, with D possibly TRBD1 on 5 matching bases. Germline V CDR1 and CDR2: SGHRS, YFSETQ. CDR3 length: 16 residues. V was trimmed by 5 bases and J by 0 bases, leaving 15 bases between them. The variable domain in full, completed from reference TRBV5-1 and TRBJ1-3, reads KAGVTQTPRYLIKTRGQQVTLSCSPISGHRSVSWYQQTPGQGLQFLFEYFSETQRNKGNFPGRFSGRQFSNSRSEMNVSTLELGDSALYLCASRPGGLSSGNTIYFGEGSWLTVV.

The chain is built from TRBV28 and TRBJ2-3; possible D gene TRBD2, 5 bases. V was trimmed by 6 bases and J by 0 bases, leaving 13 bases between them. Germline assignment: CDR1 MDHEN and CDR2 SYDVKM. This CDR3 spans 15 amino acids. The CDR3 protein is CASRLGIASTDTQYF. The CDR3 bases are TGTGCCAGCAGGCTCGGGATAGCTAGCACAGATACGCAGTATTTT.

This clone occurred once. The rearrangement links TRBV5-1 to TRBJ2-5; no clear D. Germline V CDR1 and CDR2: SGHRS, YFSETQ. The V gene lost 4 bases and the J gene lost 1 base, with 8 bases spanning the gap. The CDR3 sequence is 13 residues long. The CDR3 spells CASSVLTQETQYF. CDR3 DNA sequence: TGCGCCAGCAGCGTTCTAACCCAAGAGACCCAGTACTTC.

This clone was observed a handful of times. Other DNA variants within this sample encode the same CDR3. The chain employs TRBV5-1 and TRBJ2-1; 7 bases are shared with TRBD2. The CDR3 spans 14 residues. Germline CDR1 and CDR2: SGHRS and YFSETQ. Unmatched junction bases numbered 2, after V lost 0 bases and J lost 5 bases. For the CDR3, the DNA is TGCGCCAGCAGCTTGGGGCTAGCGGACAATGAGCAGTTCTTC. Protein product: CASSLGLADNEQFF.

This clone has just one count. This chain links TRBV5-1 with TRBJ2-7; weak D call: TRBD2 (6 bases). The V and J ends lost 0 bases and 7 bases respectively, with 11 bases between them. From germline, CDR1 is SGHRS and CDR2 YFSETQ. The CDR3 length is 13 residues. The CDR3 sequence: CASSLGGVGEQYF. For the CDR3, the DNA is TGCGCCAGCAGCTTGGGGGGGGTGGGGGAGCAGTACTTC.

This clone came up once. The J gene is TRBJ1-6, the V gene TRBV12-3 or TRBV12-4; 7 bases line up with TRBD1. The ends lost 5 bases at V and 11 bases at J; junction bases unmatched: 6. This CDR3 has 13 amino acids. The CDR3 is CASSATGRTPLHF. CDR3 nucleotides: TGTGCCAGCAGTGCGACAGGGAGGACACCCCTCCACTTT.

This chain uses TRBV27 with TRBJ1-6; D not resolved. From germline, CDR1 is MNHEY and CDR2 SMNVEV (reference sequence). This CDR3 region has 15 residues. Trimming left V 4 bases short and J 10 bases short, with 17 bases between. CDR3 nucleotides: TGTGCCAGCAGTTCCCTGGGGAGGGCGGCATCACCCCTCCACTTT. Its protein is CASSSLGRAASPLHF.